The clone carrying this TCR beta chain was counted once. This sample includes further DNA sequences coding for the same CDR3. The protocol was immunoSEQ multiplex PCR, while the TCRdb copy is restricted to in-frame clones and leaves out a portion. The sample consists of about 65,000 clones, 90% of them appearing once. This record comes from a study of control samples from healthy donors and cancer patients. Germline V lookup: CDR1 SGHVS, CDR2 FQNEAQ. The CDR3 covers 16 residues. Germline trimming cut 2 bases from V and 0 bases from J; bases unmatched to any gene: 1. This clonotype was obtained from a woman aged 45-65 years with colorectal cancer. V usage is TRBV7-8 and J usage is TRBJ2-3, with 11 bases matching TRBD1. Sequences were obtained from PBMCs. For the CDR3, the DNA is TGTGCCAGCAGCTTACGGGACAGGGGGAGCACAGATACGCAGTATTTT. It specifies CASSLRDRGSTDTQYF. The complete variable domain, with remaining parts taken from reference TRBV7-8 and TRBJ2-3, reads GAGVSQSPRYKVAKRGQDVALRCDPISGHVSLFWYQQALGQGPEFLTYFQNEAQLDKSGLPSDRFFAERPEGSVSTLKIQRTQQEDSAVYLCASSLRDRGSTDTQYFGPGTRLTVL.